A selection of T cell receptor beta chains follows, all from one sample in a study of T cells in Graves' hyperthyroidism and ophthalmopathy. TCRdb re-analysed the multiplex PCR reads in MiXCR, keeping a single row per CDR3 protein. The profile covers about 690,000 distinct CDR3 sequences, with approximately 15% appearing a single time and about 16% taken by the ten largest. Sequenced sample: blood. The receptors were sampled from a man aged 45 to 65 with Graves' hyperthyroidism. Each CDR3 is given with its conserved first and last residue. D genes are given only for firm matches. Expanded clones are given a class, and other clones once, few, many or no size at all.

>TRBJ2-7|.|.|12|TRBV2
TGTGCCAGCAGACGGGACACGTACGAGCAGTACTTC
CASRRDTYEQYF
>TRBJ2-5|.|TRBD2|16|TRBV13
TGTGCCAGCAGCTTGTCGACTAGCGGGAAGGTGGAGACCCAGTACTTC
CASSLSTSGKVETQYF
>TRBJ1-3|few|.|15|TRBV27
TGTGCCAGCAGTTTGAGGGGATTCTCTGGAAACACCATATATTTT
CASSLRGFSGNTIYF
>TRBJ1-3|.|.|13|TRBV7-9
TGTGCCAGCAGCTCGGGACGGAGAAACACCATATATTTT
CASSSGRRNTIYF
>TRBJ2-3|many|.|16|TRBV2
TGTGCCAGCAGTGCAAATCGGCAGGGATTCGGAGATACGCAGTATTTT
CASSANRQGFGDTQYF
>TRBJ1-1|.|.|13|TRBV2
TGTGCCAGCGAAGGGGTAACGAACACTGAAGCTTTCTTT
CASEGVTNTEAFF
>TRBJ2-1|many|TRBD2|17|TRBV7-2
TGTGCCAGCAGCCTCGGACTAGCGGGAGGAGCCTACAATGAGCAGTTCTTC
CASSLGLAGGAYNEQFF
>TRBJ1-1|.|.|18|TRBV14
TGTGCCAGCAGCCAAGTACCCCGGGACGTAGGGTTGATCACTGAAGCTTTCTTT
CASSQVPRDVGLITEAFF
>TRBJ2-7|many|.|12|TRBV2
TGTGCCAGCAGTGATTTGTTTTACGAGCAGTACTTC
CASSDLFYEQYF
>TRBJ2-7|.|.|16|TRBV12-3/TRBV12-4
TGTGCCAGCAGTTTAACCCACAGGGTACGACCCTACGAGCAGTACTTC
CASSLTHRVRPYEQYF
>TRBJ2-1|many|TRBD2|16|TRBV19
TGTGCCAGTAGTACCTCGGGACTAGCGGGAGGTCTCGGGCAGTTCTTC
CASSTSGLAGGLGQFF
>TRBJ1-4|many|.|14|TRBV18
TGTGCCAGCTCACCCGGTGCGCAGAATGAAAAACTGTTTTTT
CASSPGAQNEKLFF
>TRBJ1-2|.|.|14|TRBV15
TGTGCCACCGCTCCCAGGGGTCCTAACTATGGCTACACCTTC
CATAPRGPNYGYTF
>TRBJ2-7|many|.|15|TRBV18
TGTGCCAGCTCAGACGCGGCTACCCCTACCAACGAGCAGTACTTC
CASSDAATPTNEQYF
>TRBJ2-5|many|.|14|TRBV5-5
TGTGCCAGCAGCAGGGACACAAGGGTCGAGACCCAGTACTTC
CASSRDTRVETQYF
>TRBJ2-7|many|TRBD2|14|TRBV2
TGTGCCAGCAGTGAAGAGGGCGGGAGGTACGAGCAGTACTTC
CASSEEGGRYEQYF
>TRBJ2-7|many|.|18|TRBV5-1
TGCGCCAGCAGCTTGGATGAATCGACCGGGACCGTCGCCTACGAGCAGTACTTC
CASSLDESTGTVAYEQYF
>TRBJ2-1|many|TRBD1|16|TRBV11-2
TGTGCCAGCAGCTCCTACCGGGACAGGGGGCGGGGTGAGCAGTTCTTC
CASSSYRDRGRGEQFF
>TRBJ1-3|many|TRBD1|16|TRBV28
TGTGCCAGCAGAACCGGGACAGGGGGCTCTGGAAACACCATATATTTT
CASRTGTGGSGNTIYF
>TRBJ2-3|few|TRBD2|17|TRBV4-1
TGCGCCAGCAGCCAACTTCTAGCGGGAGGCCCCACAGATACGCAGTATTTT
CASSQLLAGGPTDTQYF
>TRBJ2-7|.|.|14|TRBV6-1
TGTGCCAGCACTAACCCCGGGATCCGTTACGAGCAGTACTTC
CASTNPGIRYEQYF
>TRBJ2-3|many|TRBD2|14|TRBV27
TGTGCCAGCAGTTCGGGGGAGGGCCTAAATACGCAGTATTTT
CASSSGEGLNTQYF
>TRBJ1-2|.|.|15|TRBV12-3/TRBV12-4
TGTGCCAGCAGCCCCGGGGACCTATCTAACTATGGCTACACCTTC
CASSPGDLSNYGYTF
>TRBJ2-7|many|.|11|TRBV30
TGTGCCTGGAGTGACAGCTACGAGCAGTACTTC
CAWSDSYEQYF
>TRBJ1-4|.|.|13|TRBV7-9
TGTGCCAGCAGCTTTCTCCTCATGGAAAAACTGTTTTTT
CASSFLLMEKLFF
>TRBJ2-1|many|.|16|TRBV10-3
TGTGCCATCAGTGAGTCCAGGGCAGGGATCGGGGATGAGCAGTTCTTC
CAISESRAGIGDEQFF
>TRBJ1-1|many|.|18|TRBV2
TGTGCCAGCAGTGAAGCGCTAGTAGGGGCCATAGGGAACACTGAAGCTTTCTTT
CASSEALVGAIGNTEAFF
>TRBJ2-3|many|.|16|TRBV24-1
TGTGCCACCAGTGACCATAGCGGAGGGGGTTGGAATACGCAGTATTTT
CATSDHSGGGWNTQYF
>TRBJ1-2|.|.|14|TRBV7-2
TGTGCCAGCAGCATCTCCGTGACTAACTATGGCTACACCTTC
CASSISVTNYGYTF
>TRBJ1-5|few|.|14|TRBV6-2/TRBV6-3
TGTGCCAGCAGGCTCACAGGGCTTGATCAGCCCCAGCATTTT
CASRLTGLDQPQHF
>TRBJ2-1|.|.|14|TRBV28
TGTGCCAGCAGTTCTCCCGGGAGCCTGGATGAGCAGTTCTTC
CASSSPGSLDEQFF
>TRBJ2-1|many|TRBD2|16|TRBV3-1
TGTGCCAGCAGCCTCGGTTGGCTAGCGGGGAACAATGAGCAGTTCTTC
CASSLGWLAGNNEQFF
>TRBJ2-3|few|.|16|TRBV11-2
TGTGCCAGCAGCTTAGTTGGGGGAGGCGGGCCAGATACGCAGTATTTT
CASSLVGGGGPDTQYF
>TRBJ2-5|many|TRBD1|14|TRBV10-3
TGTGCCATCAGTGACAGACAGGGAGAGGAGACCCAGTACTTC
CAISDRQGEETQYF
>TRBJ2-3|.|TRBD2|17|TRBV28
TGTGCCAGCAGTTATATAACAACGGGCGGGAGTACAGATACGCAGTATTTT
CASSYITTGGSTDTQYF
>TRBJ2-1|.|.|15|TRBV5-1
TGCGCCAGCAGCTTGGCGGCAGGGGTAAGGAAGGAGCAGTTCTTC
CASSLAAGVRKEQFF
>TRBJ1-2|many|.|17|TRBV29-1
TGCAGCGTTGAATCGCCCCAAACCAGGGAGGGTTTATATGGCTACACCTTC
CSVESPQTREGLYGYTF
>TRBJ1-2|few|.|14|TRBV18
TGTGCCAGCTCACCAACTCAGAACCTCTATGGCTACACCTTC
CASSPTQNLYGYTF
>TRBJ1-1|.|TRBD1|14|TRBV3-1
TGTGCCAGCAGCCAAGGGACAGGGGTCACTGAAGCTTTCTTT
CASSQGTGVTEAFF
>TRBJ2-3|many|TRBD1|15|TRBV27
TGTGCCAGCAGTTTGGACAGGGCCCTCACAGATACGCAGTATTTT
CASSLDRALTDTQYF
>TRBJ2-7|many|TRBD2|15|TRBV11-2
TGTGCCAGCAGCGTCTCGGGAGGGAGCTCCTACGAGCAGTACTTC
CASSVSGGSSYEQYF
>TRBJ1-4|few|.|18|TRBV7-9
TGTGCCAGCGCTCCGAGTCTAGGGGCATATTTAACTAATGAAAAACTGTTTTTT
CASAPSLGAYLTNEKLFF
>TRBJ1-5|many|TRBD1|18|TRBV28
TGTGCCAGTGGAACCCCGGGACAGGGGGCCGGCGGCAATCAGCCCCAGCATTTT
CASGTPGQGAGGNQPQHF
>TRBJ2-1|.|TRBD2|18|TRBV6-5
TGTGCCAGCAGTTACTCGATTTCACTAGCGGGAAACTACAATGAGCAGTTCTTC
CASSYSISLAGNYNEQFF
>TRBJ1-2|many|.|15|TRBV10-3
TGTGCCATCAGTGAGTCCTTAATTAAGACGGGAGGCTACACCTTC
CAISESLIKTGGYTF
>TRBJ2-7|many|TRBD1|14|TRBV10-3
TGTGCCATCAGTGAGGGGGGCAGGGGGTCCGAGCAGTACTTC
CAISEGGRGSEQYF